The T cell receptor beta chain described here comes from a study of early T cells in non-severe SARS-CoV-2 infection (dated by TCRdb to the early 2020s). About the investigation overall: Bulk RNA from unsorted whole blood was used for TCR sequencing, so alpha and beta chains could not be paired.

This clonotype was counted at least ten times. The clone's antigen remains unknown. There are no base qualities to consult, and no much larger clone falls within one base. A case-control design nested within a healthcare worker cohort in London, UK, was used, with weekly nasopharyngeal swab PCR tests and blood sampling performed. Healthcare workers were recruited during the week of the UK lockdown, between 23 and 31 March 2020, and followed weekly for up to roughly 15 weeks. The paper's findings and limits, for the study overall: Matching against VDJdb was skewed toward anti-spike CD8 responses, likely underestimated virus-specific expansions, and missed private and CD4 specificities.

Spanning cysteine to phenylalanine, the CDR3 consists of 14 amino acids. Only CDR3 DNA remains: 42 bases, in frame from the first base. In the germline V gene, CDR1 corresponds to SGDLS and CDR2 to YYNGEE. The germline ends are 12 bases apart after V is trimmed by 4 bases and J by 2 bases. Library creation used 5' RACE. Instrument on record: NextSeq 500. To correct for sequencing error and PCR bias, the TCR library protocol tagged individual cDNA molecules with unique molecular identifiers. Sequencing covered both TCR alpha and beta chains, and within each sample the abundances of alpha and beta sequences were tightly co-correlated. Processing in the source paper ran as follows. Decombinator V4 was used to annotate TCR sequences for V gene, J gene and CDR3. Expanded TCRs were defined as changing significantly between any two time points under a Poisson model with p below 0.0001. TCR abundances were normalised to the total number of TCRs sequenced per sample and were expressed as counts per million. MAIT TCRs were defined by TRAV1-2 paired with TRAJ12, TRAJ20 or TRAJ33, and iNKT TCRs by TRAV10 paired with TRAJ18. VDJdb, accessed 1 November 2021, was searched for CMV, EBV and SARS-CoV-2 annotated TCRs, excluding TCRs annotated for multiple antigens. TCRdb reran the public reads through fastp at Q25 and MiXCR, keeping productive beta chains. Duplicate CDR3 protein sequences are folded into a single record with the most common DNA and genes. The V and J calls were determined by TCRdb, not by the authors. The sample table records 69,000 or so distinct CDR3 sequences; roughly a tenth of these occur just once. In total, the top ten clones hold roughly 6% of the sample.

The sequence joins TRBV9 to TRBJ2-5, with the D gene call left open. This receptor was taken from an adult who was a healthcare worker with PCR-confirmed SARS-CoV-2 infection or an uninfected control (not recorded which). Sequencing was performed on whole blood. The CDR3 in this case is CASSPGGEQETQYF. The DNA sequence follows: TGTGCCAGCAGCCCGGGTGGGGAACAAGAGACCCAGTACTTC.